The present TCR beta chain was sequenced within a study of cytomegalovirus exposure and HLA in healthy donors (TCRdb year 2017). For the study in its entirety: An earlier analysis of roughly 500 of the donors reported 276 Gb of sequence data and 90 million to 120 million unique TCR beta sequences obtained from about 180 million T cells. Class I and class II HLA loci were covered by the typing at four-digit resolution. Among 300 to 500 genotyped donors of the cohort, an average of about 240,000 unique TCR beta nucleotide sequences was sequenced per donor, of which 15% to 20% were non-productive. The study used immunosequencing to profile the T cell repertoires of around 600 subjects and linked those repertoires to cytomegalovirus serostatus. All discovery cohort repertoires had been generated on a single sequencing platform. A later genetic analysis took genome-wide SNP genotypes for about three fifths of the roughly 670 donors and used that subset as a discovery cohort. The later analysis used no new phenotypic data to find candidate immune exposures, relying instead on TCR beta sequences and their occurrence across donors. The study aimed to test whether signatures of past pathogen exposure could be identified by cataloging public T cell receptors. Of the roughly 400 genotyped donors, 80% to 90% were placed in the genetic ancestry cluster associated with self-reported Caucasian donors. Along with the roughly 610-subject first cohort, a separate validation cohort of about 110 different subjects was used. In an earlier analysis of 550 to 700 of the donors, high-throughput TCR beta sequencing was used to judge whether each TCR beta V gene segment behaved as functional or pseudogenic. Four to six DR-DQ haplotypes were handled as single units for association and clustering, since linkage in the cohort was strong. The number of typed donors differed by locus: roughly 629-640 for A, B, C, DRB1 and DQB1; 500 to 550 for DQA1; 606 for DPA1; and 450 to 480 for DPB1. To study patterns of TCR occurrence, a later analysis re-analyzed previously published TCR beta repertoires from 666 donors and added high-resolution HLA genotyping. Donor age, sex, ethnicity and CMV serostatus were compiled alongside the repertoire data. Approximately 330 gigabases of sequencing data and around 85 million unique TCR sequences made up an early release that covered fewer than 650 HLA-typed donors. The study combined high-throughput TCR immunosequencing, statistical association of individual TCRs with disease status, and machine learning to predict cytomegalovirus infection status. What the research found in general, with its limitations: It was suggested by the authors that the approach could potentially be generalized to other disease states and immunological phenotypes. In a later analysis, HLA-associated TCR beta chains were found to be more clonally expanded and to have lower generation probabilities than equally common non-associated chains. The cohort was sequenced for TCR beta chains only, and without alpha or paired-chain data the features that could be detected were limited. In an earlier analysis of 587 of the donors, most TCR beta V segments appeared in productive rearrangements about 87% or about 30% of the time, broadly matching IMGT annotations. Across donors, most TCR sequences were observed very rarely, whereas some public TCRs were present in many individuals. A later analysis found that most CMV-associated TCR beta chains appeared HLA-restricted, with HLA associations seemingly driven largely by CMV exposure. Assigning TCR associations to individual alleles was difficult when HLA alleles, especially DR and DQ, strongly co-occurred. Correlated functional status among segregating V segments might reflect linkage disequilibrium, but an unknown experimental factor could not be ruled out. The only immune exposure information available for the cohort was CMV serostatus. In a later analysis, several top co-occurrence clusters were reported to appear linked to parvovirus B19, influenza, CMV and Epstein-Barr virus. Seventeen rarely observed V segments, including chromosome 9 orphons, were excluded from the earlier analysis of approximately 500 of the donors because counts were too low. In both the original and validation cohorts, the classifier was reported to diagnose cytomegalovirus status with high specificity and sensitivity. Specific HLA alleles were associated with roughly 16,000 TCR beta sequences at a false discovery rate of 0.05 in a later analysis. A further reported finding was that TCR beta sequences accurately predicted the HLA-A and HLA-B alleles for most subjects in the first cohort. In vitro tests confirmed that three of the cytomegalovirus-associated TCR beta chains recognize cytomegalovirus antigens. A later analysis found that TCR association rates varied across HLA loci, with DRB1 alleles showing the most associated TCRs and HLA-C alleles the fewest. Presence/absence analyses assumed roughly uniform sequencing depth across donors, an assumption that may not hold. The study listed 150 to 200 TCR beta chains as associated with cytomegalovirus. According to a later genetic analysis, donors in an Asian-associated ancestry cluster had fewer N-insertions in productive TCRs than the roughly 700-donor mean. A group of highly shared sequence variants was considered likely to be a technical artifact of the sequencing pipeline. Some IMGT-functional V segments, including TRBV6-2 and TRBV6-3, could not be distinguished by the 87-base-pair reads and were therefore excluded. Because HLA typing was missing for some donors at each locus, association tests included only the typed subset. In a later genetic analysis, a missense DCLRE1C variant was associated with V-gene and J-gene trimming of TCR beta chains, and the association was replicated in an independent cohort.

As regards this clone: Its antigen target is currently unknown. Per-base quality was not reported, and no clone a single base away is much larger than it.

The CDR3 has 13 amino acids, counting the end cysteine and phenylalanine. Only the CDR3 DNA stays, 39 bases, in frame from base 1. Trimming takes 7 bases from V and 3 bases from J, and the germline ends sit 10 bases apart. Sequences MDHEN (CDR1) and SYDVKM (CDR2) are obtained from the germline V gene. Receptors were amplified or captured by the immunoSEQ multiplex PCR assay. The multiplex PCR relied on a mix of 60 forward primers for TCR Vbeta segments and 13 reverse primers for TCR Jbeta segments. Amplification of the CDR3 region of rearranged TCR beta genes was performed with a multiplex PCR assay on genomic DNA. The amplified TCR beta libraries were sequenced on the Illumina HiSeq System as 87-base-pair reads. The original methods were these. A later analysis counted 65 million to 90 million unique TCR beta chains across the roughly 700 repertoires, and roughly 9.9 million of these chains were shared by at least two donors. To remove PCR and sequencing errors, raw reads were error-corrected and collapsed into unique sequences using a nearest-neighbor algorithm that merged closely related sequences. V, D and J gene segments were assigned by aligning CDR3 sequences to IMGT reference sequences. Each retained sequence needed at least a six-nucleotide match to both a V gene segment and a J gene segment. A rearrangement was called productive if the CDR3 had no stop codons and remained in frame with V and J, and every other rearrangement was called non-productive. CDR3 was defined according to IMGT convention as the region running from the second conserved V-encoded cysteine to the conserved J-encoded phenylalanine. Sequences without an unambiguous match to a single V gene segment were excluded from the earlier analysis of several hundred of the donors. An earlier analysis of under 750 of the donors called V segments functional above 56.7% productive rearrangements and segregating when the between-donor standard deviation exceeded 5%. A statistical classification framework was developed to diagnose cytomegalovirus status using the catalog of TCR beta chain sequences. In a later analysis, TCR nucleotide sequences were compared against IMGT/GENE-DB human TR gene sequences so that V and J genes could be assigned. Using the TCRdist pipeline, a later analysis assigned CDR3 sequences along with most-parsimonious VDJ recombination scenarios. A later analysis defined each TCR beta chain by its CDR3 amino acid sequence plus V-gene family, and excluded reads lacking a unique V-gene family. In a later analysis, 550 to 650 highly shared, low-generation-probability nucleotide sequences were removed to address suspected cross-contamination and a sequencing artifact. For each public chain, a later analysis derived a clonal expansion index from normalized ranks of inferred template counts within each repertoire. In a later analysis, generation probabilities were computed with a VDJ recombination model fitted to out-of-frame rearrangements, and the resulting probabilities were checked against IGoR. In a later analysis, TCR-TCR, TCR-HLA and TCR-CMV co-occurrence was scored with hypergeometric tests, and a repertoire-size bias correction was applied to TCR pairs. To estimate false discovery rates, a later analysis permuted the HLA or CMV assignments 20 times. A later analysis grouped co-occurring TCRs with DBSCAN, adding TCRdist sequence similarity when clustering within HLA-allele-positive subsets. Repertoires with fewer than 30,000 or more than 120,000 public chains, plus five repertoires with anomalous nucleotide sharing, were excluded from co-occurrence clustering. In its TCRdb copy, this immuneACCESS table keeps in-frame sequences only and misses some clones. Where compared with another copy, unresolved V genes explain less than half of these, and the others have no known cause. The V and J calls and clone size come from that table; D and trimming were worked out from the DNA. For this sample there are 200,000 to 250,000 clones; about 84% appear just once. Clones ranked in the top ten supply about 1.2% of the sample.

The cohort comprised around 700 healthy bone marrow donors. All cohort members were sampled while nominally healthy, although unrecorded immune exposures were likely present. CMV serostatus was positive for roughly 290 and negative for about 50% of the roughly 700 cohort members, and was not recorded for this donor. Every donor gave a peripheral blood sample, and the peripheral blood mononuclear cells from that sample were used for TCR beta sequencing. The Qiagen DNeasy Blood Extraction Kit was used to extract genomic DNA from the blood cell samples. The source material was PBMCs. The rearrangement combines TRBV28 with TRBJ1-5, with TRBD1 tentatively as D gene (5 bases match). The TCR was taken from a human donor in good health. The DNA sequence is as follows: TGTGCCAGCATCCAGGGCTCCAATCAGCCCCAGCATTTT. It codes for CASIQGSNQPQHF.